These T cell receptor beta chains were read from a single sample in a study of vaccination and CD4 T cells after COVID-19. These receptors' targets are unknown. TCRdb independently ran MiXCR on the PCR reads; one entry per CDR3 protein. This table has 6,000 to 8,500 distinct CDR3 sequences, just under 75% appearing once. The sequenced material came from CD4+ T cells from blood, cultured in vitro. The receptors stem from a human donor who had recovered from COVID-19. CDR3s leave out the opening cysteine and the closing phenylalanine or tryptophan. Fields, in order: CDR3 protein, clone size, D gene, V gene. The D gene is left open where the match is weak. Part of the rows lack a size; the others show once, few, many or a class for expanded clones.

CDR3 protein: ASSQDAAGGRPWDGYT; clone size: -; D gene: TRBD1; V gene: TRBV4-2
CDR3 protein: ASSLWAANTGELF; clone size: -; D gene: -; V gene: TRBV28
CDR3 protein: ASTRTRDQPQH; clone size: -; D gene: -; V gene: TRBV2
CDR3 protein: ASSSYGMGKLAGDTQY; clone size: -; D gene: TRBD2; V gene: TRBV7-9
CDR3 protein: SAATGGLNTEAF; clone size: -; D gene: -; V gene: TRBV20-1
CDR3 protein: SARIGEPQETQY; clone size: -; D gene: -; V gene: TRBV20-1
CDR3 protein: ASSRRDRGSYNEQF; clone size: few; D gene: TRBD1; V gene: TRBV28
CDR3 protein: SALSGRVNEQY; clone size: -; D gene: TRBD2; V gene: TRBV20-1
CDR3 protein: ASSAQYYGYT; clone size: large; D gene: -; V gene: TRBV2
CDR3 protein: ASRDKNIQY; clone size: -; D gene: -; V gene: TRBV6-4
CDR3 protein: ASSESSLGRKKVETQY; clone size: -; D gene: -; V gene: TRBV10-1
CDR3 protein: ASSFPVEAQY; clone size: -; D gene: -; V gene: TRBV28
CDR3 protein: SARPGPQETQY; clone size: -; D gene: -; V gene: TRBV29-1
CDR3 protein: ASSLPQTSYNSPLH; clone size: -; D gene: -; V gene: TRBV28
CDR3 protein: SAARTSGREDTQY; clone size: -; D gene: TRBD2; V gene: TRBV20-1
CDR3 protein: ASSGGLGYTGELF; clone size: -; D gene: -; V gene: TRBV2
CDR3 protein: ATSAAGEANYGYT; clone size: -; D gene: -; V gene: TRBV24-1
CDR3 protein: ATSRAPGLAGGEQY; clone size: -; D gene: TRBD2; V gene: TRBV15
CDR3 protein: ASSTGQGRTNEQY; clone size: -; D gene: TRBD1; V gene: TRBV19
CDR3 protein: ASSYAGRAGELF; clone size: -; D gene: -; V gene: TRBV6-2/TRBV6-3
CDR3 protein: ASSLVRGNTEAF; clone size: -; D gene: -; V gene: TRBV18
CDR3 protein: ASSTRDRGLLGNQPQH; clone size: few; D gene: TRBD1; V gene: TRBV18
CDR3 protein: SVMSSSNQPQH; clone size: -; D gene: -; V gene: TRBV29-1
CDR3 protein: ASSLGWTPNQPQH; clone size: few; D gene: -; V gene: TRBV7-6
CDR3 protein: ASSSTLDQPQH; clone size: -; D gene: -; V gene: TRBV28
CDR3 protein: ASSSYGELF; clone size: -; D gene: -; V gene: TRBV19
CDR3 protein: AGCSGARPDTQY; clone size: few; D gene: -; V gene: TRBV6-2/TRBV6-3
CDR3 protein: ASSYSLAGIYEQY; clone size: -; D gene: TRBD2; V gene: TRBV6-5
CDR3 protein: ASSIRGLRNGYT; clone size: -; D gene: -; V gene: TRBV6-2/TRBV6-3
CDR3 protein: SASRGADEQY; clone size: -; D gene: -; V gene: TRBV20-1
CDR3 protein: ASTITGFNSPLH; clone size: -; D gene: -; V gene: TRBV6-2/TRBV6-3
CDR3 protein: ASRRNGDTEAF; clone size: few; D gene: -; V gene: TRBV6-1
CDR3 protein: ASSLGQGGQYSNQPQH; clone size: -; D gene: TRBD1; V gene: TRBV7-9
CDR3 protein: ASSLQGSGGELF; clone size: -; D gene: -; V gene: TRBV4-3
CDR3 protein: ASNRGGGVEETQY; clone size: -; D gene: TRBD1; V gene: TRBV7-2
CDR3 protein: ASSLYSPTDTQY; clone size: -; D gene: -; V gene: TRBV28
CDR3 protein: SAKAGTYYGYT; clone size: -; D gene: -; V gene: TRBV20-1
CDR3 protein: ASSYGWAQNTEAF; clone size: -; D gene: -; V gene: TRBV6-2/TRBV6-3
CDR3 protein: ASTRGSGTDTQY; clone size: -; D gene: -; V gene: TRBV19
CDR3 protein: ASSLGSQAAYNEQF; clone size: -; D gene: -; V gene: TRBV27
CDR3 protein: ASKLSGPQETQY; clone size: few; D gene: -; V gene: TRBV6-2/TRBV6-3
CDR3 protein: ASIGGGNYGYT; clone size: -; D gene: -; V gene: TRBV28
CDR3 protein: SARVGSYEQY; clone size: -; D gene: -; V gene: TRBV20-1
CDR3 protein: ASSSPKGTSGRAYEQY; clone size: -; D gene: TRBD2; V gene: TRBV5-4
CDR3 protein: SAGQGGNSEAF; clone size: few; D gene: TRBD1; V gene: TRBV20-1
CDR3 protein: ATSRGTDISYGYT; clone size: -; D gene: -; V gene: TRBV15
CDR3 protein: ASSLGVTDTQY; clone size: -; D gene: -; V gene: TRBV7-8
CDR3 protein: ASSFIQTGNYGYT; clone size: -; D gene: -; V gene: TRBV7-2
CDR3 protein: ASRPARGSYNSPLH; clone size: -; D gene: -; V gene: TRBV7-2
CDR3 protein: ASSPPRGLPKSSGNTIY; clone size: -; D gene: -; V gene: TRBV7-2
CDR3 protein: ASSGDMAETQY; clone size: -; D gene: -; V gene: TRBV6-4
CDR3 protein: ASSRGGLRNEQF; clone size: -; D gene: -; V gene: TRBV7-9
CDR3 protein: ASSSRGRLYEQY; clone size: -; D gene: TRBD1; V gene: TRBV6-5
CDR3 protein: ASSSKGDSREINNEQF; clone size: -; D gene: -; V gene: TRBV27
CDR3 protein: ASSSGWGQGARRQPQH; clone size: large; D gene: TRBD1; V gene: TRBV27
CDR3 protein: SARGRWGQSGRMSNEQF; clone size: -; D gene: TRBD2; V gene: TRBV20-1
CDR3 protein: ASSPLAGSNEQF; clone size: few; D gene: TRBD2; V gene: TRBV11-3
CDR3 protein: ASKWDRGHNQPQH; clone size: -; D gene: TRBD1; V gene: TRBV6-2/TRBV6-3
CDR3 protein: SARLSGRAPDTQY; clone size: medium-sized; D gene: TRBD2; V gene: TRBV20-1
CDR3 protein: ASSEPGLPSSYEQY; clone size: few; D gene: -; V gene: TRBV6-1